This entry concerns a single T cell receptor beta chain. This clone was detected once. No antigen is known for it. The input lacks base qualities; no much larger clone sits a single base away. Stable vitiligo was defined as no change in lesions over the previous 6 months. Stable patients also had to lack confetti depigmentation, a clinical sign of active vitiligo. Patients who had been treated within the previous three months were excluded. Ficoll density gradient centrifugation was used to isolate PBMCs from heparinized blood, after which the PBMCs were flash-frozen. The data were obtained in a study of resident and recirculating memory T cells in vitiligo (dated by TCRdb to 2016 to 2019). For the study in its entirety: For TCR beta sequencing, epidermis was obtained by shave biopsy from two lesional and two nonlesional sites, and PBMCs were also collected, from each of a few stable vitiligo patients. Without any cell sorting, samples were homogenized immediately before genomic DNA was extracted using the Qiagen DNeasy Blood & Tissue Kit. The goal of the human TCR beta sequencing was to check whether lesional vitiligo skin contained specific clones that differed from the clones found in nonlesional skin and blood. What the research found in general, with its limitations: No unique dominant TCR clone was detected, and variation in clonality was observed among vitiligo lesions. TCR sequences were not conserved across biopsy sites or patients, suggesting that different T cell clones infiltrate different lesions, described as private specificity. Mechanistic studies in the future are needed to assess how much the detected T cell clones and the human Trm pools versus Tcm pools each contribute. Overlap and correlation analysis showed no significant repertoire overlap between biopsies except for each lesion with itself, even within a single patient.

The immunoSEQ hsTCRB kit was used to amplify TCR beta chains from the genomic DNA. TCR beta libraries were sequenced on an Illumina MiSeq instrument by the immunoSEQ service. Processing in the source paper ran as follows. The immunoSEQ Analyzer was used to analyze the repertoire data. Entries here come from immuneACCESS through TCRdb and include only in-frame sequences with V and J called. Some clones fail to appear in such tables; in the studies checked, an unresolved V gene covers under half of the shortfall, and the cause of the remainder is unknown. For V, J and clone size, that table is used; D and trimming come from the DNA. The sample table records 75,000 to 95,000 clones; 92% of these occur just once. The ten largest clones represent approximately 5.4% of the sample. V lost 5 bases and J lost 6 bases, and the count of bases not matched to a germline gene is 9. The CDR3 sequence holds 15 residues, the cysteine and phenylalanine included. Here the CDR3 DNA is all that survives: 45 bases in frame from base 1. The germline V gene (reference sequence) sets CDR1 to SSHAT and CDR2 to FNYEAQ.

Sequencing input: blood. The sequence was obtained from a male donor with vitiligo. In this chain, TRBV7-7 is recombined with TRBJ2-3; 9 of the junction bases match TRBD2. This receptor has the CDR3 CASSPRGGDGDTQYF. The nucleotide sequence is TGTGCCAGCAGCCCGCGGGGGGGGGACGGGGATACGCAGTATTTT.